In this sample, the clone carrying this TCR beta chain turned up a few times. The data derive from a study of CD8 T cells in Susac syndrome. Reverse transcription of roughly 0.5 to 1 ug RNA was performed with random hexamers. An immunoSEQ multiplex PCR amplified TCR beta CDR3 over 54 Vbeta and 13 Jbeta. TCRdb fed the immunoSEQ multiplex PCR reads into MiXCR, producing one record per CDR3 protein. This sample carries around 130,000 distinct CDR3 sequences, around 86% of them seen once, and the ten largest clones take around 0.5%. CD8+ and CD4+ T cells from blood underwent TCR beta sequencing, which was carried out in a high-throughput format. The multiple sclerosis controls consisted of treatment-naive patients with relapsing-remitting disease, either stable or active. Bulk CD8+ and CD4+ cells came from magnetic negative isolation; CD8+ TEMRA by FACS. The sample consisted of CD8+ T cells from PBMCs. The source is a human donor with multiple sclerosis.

DNA for the CDR3: TGTGCCAGCAGCCCCGCGACAGTGAACACCGGGGAGCTGTTTTTT. It encodes CASSPATVNTGELFF. This chain joins TRBV7-2 and TRBJ2-2; D perhaps matches TRBD1 (5 bases). CDR1 and CDR2 from the germline V gene are SGHTA and FQGNSA. The CDR3 extends over 15 amino acids. The V and J ends lost 5 bases and 1 base respectively, with 11 bases between them.